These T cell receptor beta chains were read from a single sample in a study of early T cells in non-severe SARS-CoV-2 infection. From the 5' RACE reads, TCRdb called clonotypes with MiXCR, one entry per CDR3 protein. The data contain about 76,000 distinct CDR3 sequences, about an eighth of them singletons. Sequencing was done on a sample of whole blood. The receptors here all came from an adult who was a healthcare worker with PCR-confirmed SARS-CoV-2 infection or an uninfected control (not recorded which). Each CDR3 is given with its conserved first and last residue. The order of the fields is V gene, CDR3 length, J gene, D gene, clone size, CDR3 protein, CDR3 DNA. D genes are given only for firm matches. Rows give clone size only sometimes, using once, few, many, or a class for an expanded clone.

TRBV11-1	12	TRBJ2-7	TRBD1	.	CASSIQGVEQYF	TGTGCCAGCAGCATACAGGGGGTCGAGCAGTACTTC
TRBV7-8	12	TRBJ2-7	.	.	CASARMLGEQYF	TGTGCCAGCGCCAGGATGTTAGGCGAGCAGTACTTC
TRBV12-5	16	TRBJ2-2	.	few	CASGLVLGRVTGELFF	TGTGCTAGTGGTTTGGTACTAGGCAGGGTCACCGGGGAGCTGTTTTTT
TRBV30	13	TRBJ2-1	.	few	CAWSSTILYEQFF	TGTGCCTGGAGTTCCACCATCCTCTATGAGCAGTTCTTC
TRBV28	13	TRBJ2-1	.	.	CASSFRGAGEQFF	TGTGCCAGCAGTTTCAGGGGGGCGGGCGAGCAGTTCTTC
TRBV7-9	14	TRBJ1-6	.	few	CASSSLGRGSPLHF	TGTGCCAGCAGCTCCCTCGGACGAGGTTCACCCCTCCACTTT
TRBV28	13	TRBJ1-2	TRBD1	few	CASSTGGGYGYTF	TGTGCCAGCAGTACAGGGGGAGGATATGGCTACACCTTC
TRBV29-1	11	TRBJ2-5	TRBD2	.	CSGLAGETQYF	TGCAGCGGACTAGCGGGAGAGACCCAGTACTTC
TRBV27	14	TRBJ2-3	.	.	CASSDLSATDTQYF	TGTGCCAGCAGTGACCTCTCTGCCACAGATACGCAGTATTTT
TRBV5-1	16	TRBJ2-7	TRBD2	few	CASSEWTGGGSYEQYF	TGCGCCAGCAGCGAGTGGACGGGAGGTGGCTCCTACGAGCAGTACTTC
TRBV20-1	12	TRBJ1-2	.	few	CSARRADYGYTF	TGCAGTGCTAGAAGGGCCGACTATGGCTACACCTTC
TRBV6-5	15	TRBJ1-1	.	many	CATSPFYTLNTEAFF	TGTGCCACCTCACCGTTTTACACCCTGAACACTGAAGCTTTCTTT
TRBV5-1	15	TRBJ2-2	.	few	CASSPTSLQDGELFF	TGCGCCAGTAGTCCGACGAGCCTTCAAGACGGGGAGCTGTTTTTT